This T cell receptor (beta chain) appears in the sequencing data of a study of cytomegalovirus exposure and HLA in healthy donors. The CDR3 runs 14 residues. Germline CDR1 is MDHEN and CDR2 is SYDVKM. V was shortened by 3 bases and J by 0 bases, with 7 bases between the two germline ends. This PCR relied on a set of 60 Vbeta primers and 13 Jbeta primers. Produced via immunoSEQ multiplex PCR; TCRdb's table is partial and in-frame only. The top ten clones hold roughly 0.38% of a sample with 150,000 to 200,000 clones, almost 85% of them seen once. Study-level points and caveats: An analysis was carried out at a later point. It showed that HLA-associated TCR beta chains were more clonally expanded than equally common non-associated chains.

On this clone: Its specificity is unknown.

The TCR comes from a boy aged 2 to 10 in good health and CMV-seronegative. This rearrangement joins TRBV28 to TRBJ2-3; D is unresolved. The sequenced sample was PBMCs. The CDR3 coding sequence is TGTGCCAGCAGTTTTCCCTCGAGCACAGATACGCAGTATTTT. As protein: CASSFPSSTDTQYF.